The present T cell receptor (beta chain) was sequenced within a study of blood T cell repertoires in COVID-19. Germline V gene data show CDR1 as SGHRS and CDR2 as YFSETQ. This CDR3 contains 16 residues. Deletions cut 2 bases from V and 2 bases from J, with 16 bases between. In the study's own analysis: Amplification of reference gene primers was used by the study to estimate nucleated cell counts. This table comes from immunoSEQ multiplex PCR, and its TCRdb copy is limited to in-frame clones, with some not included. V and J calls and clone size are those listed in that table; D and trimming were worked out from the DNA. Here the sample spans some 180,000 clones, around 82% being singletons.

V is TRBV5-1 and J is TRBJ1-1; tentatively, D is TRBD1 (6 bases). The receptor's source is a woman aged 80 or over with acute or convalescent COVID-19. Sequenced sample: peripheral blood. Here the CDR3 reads CASSLGDTRLNTEAFF. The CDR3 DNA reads TGCGCCAGCAGCTTAGGGGACACCCGGCTTAACACTGAAGCTTTCTTT.